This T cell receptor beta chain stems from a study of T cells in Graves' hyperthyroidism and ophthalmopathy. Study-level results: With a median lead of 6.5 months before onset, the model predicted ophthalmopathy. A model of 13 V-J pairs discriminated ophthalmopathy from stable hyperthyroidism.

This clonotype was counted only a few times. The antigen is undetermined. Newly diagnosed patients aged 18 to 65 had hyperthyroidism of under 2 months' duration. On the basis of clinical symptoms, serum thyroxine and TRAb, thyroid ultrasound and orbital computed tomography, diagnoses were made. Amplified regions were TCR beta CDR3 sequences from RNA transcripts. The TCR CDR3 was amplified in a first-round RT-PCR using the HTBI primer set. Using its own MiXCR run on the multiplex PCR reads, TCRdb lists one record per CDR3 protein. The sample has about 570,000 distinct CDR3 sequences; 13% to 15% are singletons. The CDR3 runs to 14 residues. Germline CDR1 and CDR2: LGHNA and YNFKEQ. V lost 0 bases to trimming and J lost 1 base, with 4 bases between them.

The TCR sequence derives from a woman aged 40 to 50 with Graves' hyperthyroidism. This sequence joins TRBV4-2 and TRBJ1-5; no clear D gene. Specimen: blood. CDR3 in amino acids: CASSQESSNQPQHF. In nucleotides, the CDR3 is TGTGCCAGCAGCCAAGAAAGCAGCAATCAGCCCCAGCATTTT.